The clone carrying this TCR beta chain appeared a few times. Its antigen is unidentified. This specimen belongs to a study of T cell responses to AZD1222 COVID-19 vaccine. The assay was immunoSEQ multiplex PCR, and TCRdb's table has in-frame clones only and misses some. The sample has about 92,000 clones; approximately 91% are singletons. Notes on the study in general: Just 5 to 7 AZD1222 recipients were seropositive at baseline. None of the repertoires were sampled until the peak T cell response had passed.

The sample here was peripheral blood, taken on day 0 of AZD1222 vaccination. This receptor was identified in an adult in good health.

CDR3 loop: CASSPSGPRGYEQYF. As DNA, the CDR3 is TGTGCCAGCAGTCCTTCTGGTCCTCGCGGATACGAGCAGTACTTC. The chain joins TRBV28 to TRBJ2-7; unclear D gene. The CDR3 is 15 residues long. Per the germline V gene, CDR1 is MDHEN and CDR2 is SYDVKM. Trimming took off 5 bases at V and 4 bases at J, with 18 bases between the two ends.